These T cell receptor beta chains were read from a single sample in a study of CD8+ T cells in alopecia areata. Profiling relied on immunoSEQ multiplex PCR, and the TCRdb table lists in-frame clones only, not all of them. The data contain approximately 280,000 clones, roughly 50% of them seen just once; the ten biggest clones take up more than 1.5%. Sequenced material: CD4+ T cells sorted from blood, taken at week 24, from a patient treated with tofacitinib. The receptors were sampled from a human donor with alopecia areata. Both conserved end residues are part of each CDR3. Each record gives: D gene, clone size, V gene, J gene, CDR3 protein, CDR3 DNA. The D gene is left open where the match is weak. Size tells how often a clone was seen (once, few, many) or the class of an expanded clone, and some rows leave it out.

TRBD1	-	TRBV11-2	TRBJ1-1	CASSLAPGTANTEAFF	TGTGCCAGCAGCTTAGCACCCGGGACAGCGAACACTGAAGCTTTCTTT
-	-	TRBV4-2	TRBJ2-7	CASSQDGNYEQYF	TGTGCCAGCAGCCAAGATGGAAACTACGAGCAGTACTTC
TRBD2	-	TRBV2	TRBJ2-7	CASRFPEGSGDSYEQYF	TGTGCCAGCAGATTCCCAGAGGGTAGCGGGGACTCCTACGAGCAGTACTTC
-	many	TRBV2	TRBJ2-6	CASMEGANSGANVLTF	TGTGCCAGCATGGAGGGGGCTAACTCTGGGGCCAACGTCCTGACTTTC
-	-	TRBV5-6	TRBJ2-7	CASSLPPQEEVQYF	TGTGCCAGCAGCTTGCCGCCTCAGGAGGAGGTGCAGTACTTC
-	few	TRBV19	TRBJ1-5	CASGEGQPQHF	TGTGCCAGTGGGGAAGGTCAGCCCCAGCATTTT
-	-	TRBV30	TRBJ1-6	CAWSVGRALQSPLHF	TGTGCCTGGAGTGTTGGTCGGGCACTTCAGTCACCCCTCCACTTT
-	-	TRBV29-1	TRBJ2-7	CSASGTGLNEQYF	TGCAGCGCCTCGGGGACTGGCTTAAACGAGCAGTACTTC
-	-	TRBV2	TRBJ1-2	CASSAGVGGRVYGYTF	TGTGCCAGCAGCGCTGGAGTGGGGGGGCGAGTCTATGGCTACACCTTC
-	few	TRBV29-1	TRBJ1-2	CSVESTRGYGYTF	TGCAGCGTTGAGTCCACTCGGGGATATGGCTACACCTTC
-	-	TRBV27	TRBJ2-7	CASSSLEISYEQYF	TGTGCCAGCAGTTCGTTAGAGATCTCCTACGAGCAGTACTTC
-	-	TRBV7-7	TRBJ1-1	CARLGHMNTEAFF	TGTGCTAGACTGGGACACATGAACACTGAAGCTTTCTTT
-	-	TRBV7-8	TRBJ1-1	CASSFPLGPGGTKAFF	TGTGCCAGCAGTTTCCCACTGGGGCCTGGGGGGACTAAAGCTTTCTTT
-	-	TRBV30	TRBJ2-2	CAWSDYRVENAGELFF	TGTGCCTGGAGTGACTACAGGGTTGAGAACGCCGGGGAGCTGTTTTTT
TRBD1	-	TRBV23-1	TRBJ1-2	CATRQQGAIDYGYTF	TGCGCCACCAGACAACAGGGGGCCATAGACTATGGCTACACCTTC
TRBD2	-	TRBV15	TRBJ2-5	CATSREAGANMGEGQYF	TGTGCCACCAGCAGAGAAGCGGGGGCAAACATGGGGGAGGGCCAGTACTTC
TRBD2	few	TRBV5-1	TRBJ2-3	CASSLELAGDTDTQYF	TGCGCCAGCAGCTTGGAGCTAGCGGGGGACACAGATACGCAGTATTTT
-	-	TRBV25-1	TRBJ2-5	CASSLRWPAQETQYF	TGTGCCAGCAGCCTCCGCTGGCCAGCTCAAGAGACCCAGTACTTC
TRBD1	-	TRBV6-5	TRBJ1-2	CASTVDREAYGYTF	TGTGCCAGCACTGTAGACAGGGAGGCCTATGGCTACACCTTC
TRBD1	few	TRBV7-6	TRBJ1-5	CASSQGVRQPQHF	TGTGCCAGCAGCCAGGGGGTACGCCAGCCCCAGCATTTT
-	-	TRBV13	TRBJ1-2	CASSLGTQGNYGYTF	TGTGCCAGCAGCTTAGGGACCCAGGGGAACTATGGCTACACCTTC
-	few	TRBV14	TRBJ2-7	CASSQERRDYEQYF	TGTGCCAGCAGCCAAGAAAGGCGGGACTACGAGCAGTACTTC
-	-	TRBV30	TRBJ1-1	CAWSPTGERAFF	TGTGCCTGGAGTCCCACGGGCGAGCGGGCTTTCTTT
-	once	TRBV5-4	TRBJ2-3	CASSLPLPSTDTQYF	TGTGCCAGCAGCTTGCCCCTACCTAGCACAGATACGCAGTATTTT
TRBD1	-	TRBV7-9	TRBJ1-2	CASRESTGGAGYTF	TGTGCCAGCAGAGAGTCCACAGGGGGAGCAGGCTACACCTTC
TRBD2	-	TRBV29-1	TRBJ2-7	CSVDAAGGQFEQYF	TGCAGCGTTGATGCGGCGGGGGGGCAGTTCGAGCAGTACTTC
-	-	TRBV25-1	TRBJ2-3	CASSDGGGTDTQYF	TGTGCCAGCAGTGACGGAGGGGGCACAGATACGCAGTATTTT
TRBD1	few	TRBV11-1	TRBJ2-5	CASRGWTGQETQYF	TGTGCCAGCAGGGGGTGGACAGGCCAAGAGACCCAGTACTTC
TRBD1	-	TRBV4-3	TRBJ2-3	CASSQEPGQGADTQYF	TGCGCCAGCAGCCAGGAACCGGGACAGGGGGCAGATACGCAGTATTTT
-	once	TRBV30	TRBJ1-1	CAWSWWGYTEAFF	TGTGCCTGGAGTTGGTGGGGGTACACTGAAGCTTTCTTT
-	-	TRBV30	TRBJ2-7	CAWRGAYEQYF	TGTGCCTGGCGAGGGGCCTACGAGCAGTACTTC